A selection of T cell receptor beta chains follows, all from one sample in a study of Tregs in tolerant kidney transplant recipients. Assay: immunoSEQ multiplex PCR; the TCRdb copy retains only in-frame clones and omits some. The sample gives 200,000 to 300,000 clones, around 81% of which show up once; 0.5% to 0.65% is in the top ten. The sample consisted of CD4+ T cells from blood. These TCRs come from a human donor in good health. Each CDR3 is given with its conserved first and last residue. The order of the fields is J gene, D gene, clone size, V gene, CDR3 DNA, CDR3 protein. D genes are given only for firm matches. Size is omitted from some rows. Given values are once, few, many or a class for expanded clones.

TRBJ2-7,TRBD2,NA,TRBV19,TGTGCCAGTAGTTGGGACGCGGGGGAGTACTACGAGCAGTACTTC,CASSWDAGEYYEQYF
TRBJ2-6,NA,few,TRBV25-1,TGTGCCAGCAGTGTCCCCTCTGGGGCCAACGTCCTGACTTTC,CASSVPSGANVLTF
TRBJ1-1,NA,NA,TRBV7-2,TGTGCCAGCAGCTTGTTGGGGGGGTTAAACACTGAAGCTTTCTTT,CASSLLGGLNTEAFF
TRBJ2-1,TRBD2,NA,TRBV15,TGTGCCACCAGCAGAGATTTGAGCGGGGGGAAGAATGAGCAGTTCTTC,CATSRDLSGGKNEQFF
TRBJ2-1,TRBD2,once,TRBV29-1,TGCAGCGTTGAAGTTGCCGGGAGGGAGCAGTTCTTC,CSVEVAGREQFF
TRBJ2-1,NA,NA,TRBV15,TGTGCCGCTGCCAGGGGAGACAATGAGCAGTTCTTC,CAAARGDNEQFF
TRBJ2-3,TRBD2,NA,TRBV7-8,TGTGCCAGCAGCTTAATTGGCGGGAGAGGCACAGATACGCAGTATTTT,CASSLIGGRGTDTQYF
TRBJ2-7,NA,NA,TRBV15,TGTGCCACCAGCGAAAGAGAGGGAGCCTCCGAGCAGTACTTC,CATSEREGASEQYF
TRBJ2-1,TRBD2,NA,TRBV30,TGTGCCTGGAGTCCCCCCGGACTAGCGGCGGTCTACAATGAGCAGTTCTTC,CAWSPPGLAAVYNEQFF
TRBJ1-2,TRBD1,NA,TRBV2,TGTGCCAGCAGTCCGACAGGGGGGGACGGCTATGGCTACACCTTC,CASSPTGGDGYGYTF
TRBJ2-1,TRBD1,NA,TRBV18,TGTGCCAGCTCAAGACAGGGGGAGGTAACCTACAATGAGCAGTTCTTC,CASSRQGEVTYNEQFF
TRBJ2-7,NA,NA,TRBV12-5,TGTGCTAGTGGTAACACTGGTTCCCCCACTCAGCACTTC,CASGNTGSPTQHF
TRBJ2-1,NA,NA,TRBV6-1,TGTGCCAGCAATGGACACTACTCCTACAATGAGCAGTTCTTC,CASNGHYSYNEQFF
TRBJ2-1,NA,NA,TRBV9,TGTGCCAGCAGCGTAGGGGTCACCCCGGAGTACAATGAGCAGTTCTTC,CASSVGVTPEYNEQFF
TRBJ2-7,TRBD1,NA,TRBV7-2,TGTGCCAGCAGCTTAGCGGGGACAGGACAGCCTCGAGGGCACTTC,CASSLAGTGQPRGHF
TRBJ2-1,TRBD2,NA,TRBV30,TGTGCCTGGAAGGGCGCTGGGACTAGCGGATTCGCGGGAAGCTACAATGAGCAGTTCTTC,CAWKGAGTSGFAGSYNEQFF
TRBJ2-6,TRBD1,NA,TRBV7-9,TGTGCCAGCAGCTTATCGGGTGGGGACAGGGGGCGAGGGGCCAACGTCCTGACTTTC,CASSLSGGDRGRGANVLTF
TRBJ1-1,NA,NA,TRBV2,TGTGCCAGCAGTGCTGGGGAGGTCCCTGAAGCTTTCTTT,CASSAGEVPEAFF
TRBJ1-2,TRBD1,NA,TRBV30,TGTGCCTGGAGTTTTGAGGGGGCGCACAACTATGGCTACACCTTC,CAWSFEGAHNYGYTF
TRBJ2-2,TRBD1,NA,TRBV11-2,TGTGCCAGCAGGGCGGGACAGGGGGACACCGGGGAGCTGTTTTTT,CASRAGQGDTGELFF
TRBJ2-5,NA,NA,TRBV18,TGTGCCAGCTCACCGGGCCCCGGGAGGGGACAGGGCCCTCAAGAGACCCAGTACTTC,CASSPGPGRGQGPQETQYF
TRBJ2-5,TRBD2,NA,TRBV19,TGTGCCAGTAGTAATAGCGGGAGGGCCTCTCGAGAGACCCAGTACTTC,CASSNSGRASRETQYF
TRBJ2-5,TRBD2,NA,TRBV5-1,TGCGCCAGCAGCTTGAGGCCGACTAGCGGCCAAGAGACCCAGTACTTC,CASSLRPTSGQETQYF
TRBJ1-4,TRBD1,NA,TRBV30,TGTGCCTGGGGGGGGCGTGGACAGGGATGGGAAAAACTGTTTTTT,CAWGGRGQGWEKLFF
TRBJ1-6,NA,NA,TRBV6-5,TGTGCCAGCACTGGGGAGGCGTATTCACCCCTCCACTTT,CASTGEAYSPLHF
TRBJ1-2,TRBD1,NA,TRBV6-1,TGTGCCAGCAACTCGGGACAGGGAATCCGGGGCTACACCTTC,CASNSGQGIRGYTF
TRBJ1-6,TRBD1,NA,TRBV11-2,TGTGCCAGCAGCTTGTTTACCGGGACAGGGGATAATTCACCCCTCCACTTT,CASSLFTGTGDNSPLHF
TRBJ1-1,TRBD1,NA,TRBV7-8,TGTGCCAGCAGCGCACTCTTAGGGGCGGGACAGGGGAGGACTGAAGCTTTCTTT,CASSALLGAGQGRTEAFF
TRBJ1-2,NA,NA,TRBV10-3,TGTGCCATACAAGGGGGGAACTATGGCTACACCTTC,CAIQGGNYGYTF
TRBJ2-4,NA,NA,TRBV7-2,TGTGCCAGCAGCTTAGAGAGTGGCAGAGCCAAAAACATTCAGTACTTC,CASSLESGRAKNIQYF
TRBJ1-2,NA,NA,TRBV29-1,TGCAGCGTTGAAGTGGGGCCCTATGGCTACACCTTC,CSVEVGPYGYTF
TRBJ2-7,NA,NA,TRBV18,TGTGCCAGCTCGACGGGGGTCTCCTACGAGCAGTACTTC,CASSTGVSYEQYF